This TCR beta chain was found in a study of shared clonotypes between healthy human individuals. Study-level results: A reduction in generation probabilities was seen for non-shared clonotypes relative to those shared by all four donors. A small donor pool kept down the genetic and exposure-history diversity that was represented. Estimated clonotype richness was generally higher in naive than memory subsets.

With regard to this clone: Its matching antigen is unknown. The same CDR3 arises from other DNA sequences in this sample as well.

Trimming took off 2 bases at V and 5 bases at J, with 12 bases between the two ends. The CDR3 covers 14 residues. Germline assignment: CDR1 SEHNR and CDR2 FQNEAQ (reference sequence). Sequencing used immunoSEQ multiplex PCR; TCRdb keeps in-frame clones, though not all of them. The sample shows about 2.1 million clones, 80% to 95% of them seen only once. Only CD45RO-negative cells positively selected for CCR7 counted as naive CD8 cells, so terminally differentiated effector memory CD45RA+ cells were excluded. The sequenced material came from naive CD8+ T cells from PBMCs. J is TRBJ1-1 and V is TRBV7-9; D gene unclear. The TCR comes from a man aged 18-30 years in good health. Some clones in this sample may be carry-over from other donors' samples. The CDR3 region has the DNA TGTGCCAGCAGCTTAAGTGCCGGAGGAACTGAAGCTTTCTTT. The encoded protein is CASSLSAGGTEAFF.